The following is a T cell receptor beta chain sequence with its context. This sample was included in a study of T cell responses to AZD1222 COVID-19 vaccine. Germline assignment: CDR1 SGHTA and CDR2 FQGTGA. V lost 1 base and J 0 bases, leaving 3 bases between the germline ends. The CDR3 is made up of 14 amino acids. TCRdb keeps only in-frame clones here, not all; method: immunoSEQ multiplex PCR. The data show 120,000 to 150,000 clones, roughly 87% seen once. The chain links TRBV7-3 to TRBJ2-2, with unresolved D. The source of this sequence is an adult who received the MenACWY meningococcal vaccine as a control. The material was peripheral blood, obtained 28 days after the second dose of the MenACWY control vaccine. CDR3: CASSLRANTGELFF. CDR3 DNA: TGTGCCAGCAGCTTAAGGGCGAACACCGGGGAGCTGTTTTTT.